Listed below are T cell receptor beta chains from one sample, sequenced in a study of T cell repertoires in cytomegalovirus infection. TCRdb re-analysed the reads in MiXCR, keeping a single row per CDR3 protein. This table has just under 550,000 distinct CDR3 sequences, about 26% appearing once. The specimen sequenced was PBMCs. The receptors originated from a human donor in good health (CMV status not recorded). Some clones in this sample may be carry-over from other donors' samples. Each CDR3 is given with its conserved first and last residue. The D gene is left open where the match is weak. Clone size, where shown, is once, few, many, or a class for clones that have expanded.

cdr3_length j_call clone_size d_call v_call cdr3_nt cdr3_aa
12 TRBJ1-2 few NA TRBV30 TGTGCCTGGACTATAACAGGGCCCCCGGATACCTTC CAWTITGPPDTF
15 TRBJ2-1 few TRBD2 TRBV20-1 TGCAGTGCTAATTTAGCGGGTGTCTCCTACAATGAGCAGTTCTTC CSANLAGVSYNEQFF
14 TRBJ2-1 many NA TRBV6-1 TGTGCCAGCAGTAATAGCGTCTCCTACAATGAGCAGTTCTTC CASSNSVSYNEQFF
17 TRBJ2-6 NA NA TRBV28 TGTGCCAGCAGTTCCACAGGGACGGGACATGGGGCCAACGTCCTGACTTTC CASSSTGTGHGANVLTF
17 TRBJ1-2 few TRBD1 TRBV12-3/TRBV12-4 TGTGCCAGCAGTTTACGGGACAGCCCCACCGCTAACTATGGCTACACCTTC CASSLRDSPTANYGYTF
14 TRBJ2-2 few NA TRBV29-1 TGCAGCTCCCGGGACTCCGCTTCCACCGGGGAGCTGTTTTTT CSSRDSASTGELFF
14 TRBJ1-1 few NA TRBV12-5 TGTGCTAGTGGGGGGAACAGGGTCCACACTGAAGCTTTCTTT CASGGNRVHTEAFF
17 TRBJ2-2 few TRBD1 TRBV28 TGTGCCAGCAGTTTTTCAGGACAGGTTTTCAACACCGGGGAGCTGTTTTTT CASSFSGQVFNTGELFF
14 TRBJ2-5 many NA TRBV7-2 TGTGCCAGCAGCTTATTAAGGTCGGCGGAGACCCAGTACTTC CASSLLRSAETQYF
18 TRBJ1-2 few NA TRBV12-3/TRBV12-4 TGTGCCAGCAGTCTTTCTGGGGACACGGCGATGTTATACTATGGCTACACCTTC CASSLSGDTAMLYYGYTF
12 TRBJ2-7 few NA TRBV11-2 TGTGCCAGCAGCTCCACAGGGCCCGAGCAGTACTTC CASSSTGPEQYF
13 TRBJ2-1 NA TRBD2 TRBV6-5 TGTGCCAGCAGTTATGGCCTAGCGGATGAGCAGTTCTTC CASSYGLADEQFF
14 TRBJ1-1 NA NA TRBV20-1 TGCAGTGCACTCCCGGGGGGGTTGAACACTGAAGCTTTCTTT CSALPGGLNTEAFF
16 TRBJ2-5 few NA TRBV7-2 TGTGCCAGCAGCCCTCAAATCTCCGGGACTCAAGAGACCCAGTACTTC CASSPQISGTQETQYF
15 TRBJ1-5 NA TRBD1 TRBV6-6 TGTGCCAGCAGCCCGGGACAGGGTATCAATCAGCCCCAGCATTTT CASSPGQGINQPQHF
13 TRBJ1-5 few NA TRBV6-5 TGTGCCAGCAGTTACGAGGTTAGGGGGGCCCAGCATTTT CASSYEVRGAQHF
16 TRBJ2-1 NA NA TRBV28 TGTGCCAGCAGTTTGACGACCAGCGGTCCTTACAATGAGCAGTTCTTC CASSLTTSGPYNEQFF
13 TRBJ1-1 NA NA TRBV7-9 TGTGCCAGCAAAACAGGGAGAAACACTGAAGCTTTCTTT CASKTGRNTEAFF
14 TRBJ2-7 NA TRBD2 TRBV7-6 TGTGCCAGCAGCTCGACTAGCGGGAGCGGCGAGCAGTACTTC CASSSTSGSGEQYF
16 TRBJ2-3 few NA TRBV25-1 TGTGCCAGCAGTGAATCGGGGGCTACTAGCACAGATACGCAGTATTTT CASSESGATSTDTQYF
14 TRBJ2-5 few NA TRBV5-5 TGTGCCAGCACCAGTATGAATTTGGGAGAGACCCAGTACTTC CASTSMNLGETQYF
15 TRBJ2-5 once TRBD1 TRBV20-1 TGCAGTGCTAGAGATCGACAGGGGGCGGCAGAGACCCAGTACTTC CSARDRQGAAETQYF
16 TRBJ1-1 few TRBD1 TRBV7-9 TGTGCCAGCAGCTTAGAAACAGGGGCGAAGAACACTGAAGCTTTCTTT CASSLETGAKNTEAFF
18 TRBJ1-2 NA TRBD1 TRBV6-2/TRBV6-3 TGTGCCAGCAGTTACTCATCGGACAGGCGAAGGTCGAACTATGGCTACACCTTC CASSYSSDRRRSNYGYTF
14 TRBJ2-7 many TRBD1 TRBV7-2 TGTGCCAGCAGCCAGCGGACAGGGTCGGGGGAGCAGTACTTC CASSQRTGSGEQYF
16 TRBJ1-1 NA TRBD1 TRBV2 TGTGCCAGCGCGGGACAGGGGATTTCCCGGAACACTGAAGCTTTCTTT CASAGQGISRNTEAFF
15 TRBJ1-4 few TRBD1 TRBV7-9 TGTGCCAGCAGCTTAGATGGGACAGGGAATGAAAAACTGTTTTTT CASSLDGTGNEKLFF
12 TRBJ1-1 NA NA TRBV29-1 TGCAGCGTTGAGGGTAGGAGCTACGAAGCTTTCTTT CSVEGRSYEAFF
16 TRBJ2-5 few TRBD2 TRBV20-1 TGCAGTGCTAGAGGCCGGAAGCTAGCGGGCGGAGAGACCCAGTACTTC CSARGRKLAGGETQYF
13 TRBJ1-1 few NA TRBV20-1 TGCAGTGCTAGACCCAGGGGAGACACTGAAGCTTTCTTT CSARPRGDTEAFF
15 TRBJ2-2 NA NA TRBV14 TGTGCCAGCAGCCAGATCGGAAGGAACACCGGGGAGCTGTTTTTT CASSQIGRNTGELFF
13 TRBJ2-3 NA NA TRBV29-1 TGCAGCGTTGATGCTCCTAGGGCAGATACGCAGTATTTT CSVDAPRADTQYF
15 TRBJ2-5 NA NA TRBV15 TGTGCCACCAGCAGAGATATAGTTCCCGGGGGCGCCCAGTACTTC CATSRDIVPGGAQYF
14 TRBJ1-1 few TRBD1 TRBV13 TGTGCCAGCAGCTCGGACAGGGGACCACCTGAAGCTTTCTTT CASSSDRGPPEAFF
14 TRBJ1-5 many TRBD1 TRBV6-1 TGTGCCAGCAGTCCGGACAGGGGGGCTCAGCCCCAGCATTTT CASSPDRGAQPQHF
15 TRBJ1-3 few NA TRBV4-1 TGCGCCAGCAGCCAAGTGGACGGGGGACGGCACCACATATATTTT CASSQVDGGRHHIYF
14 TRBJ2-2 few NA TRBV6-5 TGTGCCAGCAGTTACTCGAGATTAACCGGGGAGCTGTTTTTT CASSYSRLTGELFF
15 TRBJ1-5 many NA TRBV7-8 TGTGCCAGCAGCTTAGCCAGGGCAAGCAATCAGCCCCAGCATTTT CASSLARASNQPQHF
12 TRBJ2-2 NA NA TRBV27 TGTGCCAGCAGTTTCCAAAGCGGGGAGCTGTTTTTT CASSFQSGELFF
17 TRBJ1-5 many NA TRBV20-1 TGCAGTGCGACTCGGGTAGCTCGAGAAAGTAGCAATCAGCCCCAGCATTTT CSATRVARESSNQPQHF